These 11 T cell receptor beta chains came from one sample sequenced in a study of cytomegalovirus exposure and HLA in healthy donors. In the PCR, 60 Vbeta and 13 Jbeta primers were used. Profiling relied on immunoSEQ multiplex PCR, and the TCRdb table lists in-frame clones only, not all of them. The data contain some 150,000 clones, just under 65% of them singletons. Specimen: PBMCs. The receptors here all came from a woman aged 55-70 years in good health and CMV-seropositive.

This clone was counted a few times. The gene calls are TRBV5-4 and TRBJ1-2; D ambiguous. The CDR3 contains 14 residues. Germline loops: CDR1 SGHNT, CDR2 YYREEE (reference sequence). The V and J ends lost 4 bases and 4 bases respectively, with 14 bases between them. CDR3 protein: CASSPGELLYGYTF. The CDR3, as DNA: TGTGCCAGCAGCCCTGGGGAGCTACTCTATGGCTACACCTTC. Full variable domain (remainder filled in from reference TRBV5-4 and TRBJ1-2): ETGVTQSPTHLIKTRGQQVTLRCSSQSGHNTVSWYQQALGQGPQFIFQYYREEENGRGNFPPRFSGLQFPNYSSELNVNALELDDSALYLCASSPGELLYGYTFGSGTRLTVV.

The V gene is TRBV27, the J gene TRBJ1-1; D is perhaps TRBD1 (6 bases). The CDR3 covers 16 residues. The V gene's germline CDR1 is MNHEY and CDR2 SMNVEV (reference sequence). Trimming took 3 bases from V and 4 from J, leaving 18 bases between them. As DNA, the CDR3 is TGTGCCAGCAGTTTCTCCTCACAGGGCTTCAGCACTGAAGCTTTCTTT. Translated, it gives CASSFSSQGFSTEAFF.

The chain employs TRBV6-1 and TRBJ1-2, with D perhaps matching TRBD1 (5 bases). With 2 bases removed from V and 4 bases from J, the gap between germline ends came to 11 bases. The CDR3 is 14 amino acids. Looked up from germline, CDR1 is MNHNS and CDR2 is SASEGT. The CDR3 reads CASSESGQFYGYTF. DNA of the CDR3: TGTGCCAGCAGTGAAAGTGGACAATTCTATGGCTACACCTTC.

In its sample, this clone was seen a few times. The chain employs TRBV5-1 and TRBJ2-2, with TRBD2 matching 12 bases. There are 16 residues in the CDR3. The V segment lost 2 bases and the J segment 6 bases; nucleotides outside the gene matches: 5. Germline assignment: CDR1 SGHRS and CDR2 YFSETQ. CDR3 residues: CASSLGLAGYAGELFF. The CDR3 DNA reads TGCGCCAGCAGCTTAGGACTAGCGGGATACGCCGGGGAGCTGTTTTTT. The full variable domain, with the rest looked up from reference TRBV5-1 and TRBJ2-2, is KAGVTQTPRYLIKTRGQQVTLSCSPISGHRSVSWYQQTPGQGLQFLFEYFSETQRNKGNFPGRFSGRQFSNSRSEMNVSTLELGDSALYLCASSLGLAGYAGELFFGEGSRLTVL.

This clone was counted a few times. J is TRBJ2-1 and V is TRBV30, with D possibly being TRBD1 (5 bases). The ends were cut back, 1 base at V and 4 bases at J, with 5 bases in the middle. CDR3 length equals 12 residues. In germline, CDR1 is GTSNPN, CDR2 SVGIG (reference sequence). The CDR3: CAWSEGYNEQFF. CDR3 DNA sequence: TGTGCCTGGAGTGAGGGGTACAATGAGCAGTTCTTC. Together with reference TRBV30 and TRBJ2-1, the CDR3 gives the full variable domain: SQTIHQWPATLVQPVGSPLSLECTVEGTSNPNLYWYRQAAGRGLQLLFYSVGIGQISSEVPQNLSASRPQDRQFILSSKKLLLSDSGFYLCAWSEGYNEQFFGPGTRLTVL.

This chain links TRBV10-2 with TRBJ1-1; 7 bases map to TRBD1. CDR3 length equals 14 residues. Germline V gene sequence: CDR1 WSHSY, CDR2 SAAADI. The CDR3 DNA reads TGCGGCTCAATAAAGGGACAGTCGAACACTGAAGCTTTCTTT. It encodes CGSIKGQSNTEAFF.

About this clone: The junction does not match germline at one end; this may be a read error. This sample includes further DNA sequences coding for the same CDR3. The rearrangement joins TRBV5-8 to TRBJ1-5; 8 bases align to TRBD1. The CDR3 contains 16 residues. Per the germline V gene, CDR1 is SGHTS and CDR2 is YDEGEE. CDR3 DNA sequence: TGTGCCAGCAGCTTGGGGACAGGGCTGTCGCCGCAGCCTCAGCATTTT. It translates to CASSLGTGLSPQPQHF.

The chain recombines TRBV4-3 with TRBJ2-1; 11 bases align to TRBD2. Per germline, CDR1 LGHNA and CDR2 YSLEER. V shed 1 base and J 6 bases; nucleotides not matched to a gene: 5. The CDR3 is 16 amino acids. For the CDR3, the DNA is TGCGCCAGCAGCCAAGGACTAGCGGGATGGGGCAATGAGCAGTTCTTC. Its protein product is CASSQGLAGWGNEQFF.

This CDR3 reads CASSLSPSGLAVREQYF. The CDR3, as DNA: TGTGCCAGCAGCTTGAGCCCCTCGGGACTAGCGGTCCGTGAGCAGTACTTC. The chain recombines TRBV5-6 with TRBJ2-5; 11 nucleotides match TRBD2. Germline CDR1 is SGHDT and CDR2 is YYEEEE. The CDR3 contains 17 residues. J lost 11 bases, V lost 1 base, and 16 bases had no gene match.

The J gene is TRBJ2-2, the V gene TRBV7-2, with D tentatively TRBD1 (6 bases). This CDR3 is 14 amino acids long. V lost 0 bases to trimming and J lost 5 bases, with 7 bases between them. The germline CDR1 and CDR2 sequences are SGHTA and FQGNSA. The CDR3 loop reads CASSLAQGTGELFF. CDR3 bases: TGTGCCAGCAGCTTAGCGCAGGGGACCGGGGAGCTGTTTTTT.

V usage is TRBV28 and J usage is TRBJ1-5; 8 bases agree with TRBD1. The CDR3 is made up of 15 amino acids. Germline trimming cut 7 bases from V and 5 bases from J; bases unmatched to any gene: 10. The germline V gene encodes CDR1 MDHEN and CDR2 SYDVKM. CDR3: CASIMIGQGDQPQHF. In DNA, the CDR3 is TGTGCCAGCATAATGATAGGACAGGGCGATCAGCCCCAGCATTTT.